The source of this T cell receptor (beta chain) is a study of blood T cell repertoires in COVID-19 (dated by TCRdb to about 2020). Study-wide context: Samples covering the acute and convalescent phases of COVID-19 were provided by collaborators in the United States, Italy and Spain. The material from the prospective study consisted of cDNA or gDNA derived from T cells, B-cell-depleted T cells, or PBMCs. Subjects who had been exposed to COVID-19, were actively infected with it, or had recovered from it provided the deeply sampled blood TCRbeta repertoires that made up the dataset. The repertoires were made available in a free public database intended to serve as a resource for research on the immune response to SARS-CoV-2. Samples were obtained from the ongoing ImmuneRACE study (first 160 participants) and from about 1,300 subjects provided by 6 global collaborators. The sample metadata nearly always contained a de-identified subject ID, COVID-19 status, age in years and sex. Where available, HLA class I and class II types were taken from metadata supplied by the sample provider and were not determined by assay-based typing. Results the study describes overall, beyond this receptor: The quantity of clinical and demographic metadata differed by source and by participant and was supplied without curation.

One collaborating source in Seattle enrolled patients while the patients were actively infected and followed the patients over time throughout the course of disease. The collaborating institutions used their own protocols to collect whole blood in K2EDTA tubes. For TCRbeta analysis, collaborator samples were shipped as frozen whole blood, as isolated PBMCs, or as DNA extracted from either sample type. V loses 1 base at its end and J loses 4 bases; junction bases beyond the gene matches: 3. The CDR3 measures 15 amino acids from cysteine to phenylalanine. The DNA shown is the 45-base CDR3, in frame from base 1. As encoded in the germline V gene, CDR1 is MNHNS while CDR2 is SASEGT. TCRbeta CDR3 regions were amplified from genomic DNA using the immunoSEQ Assay, a bias-controlled multiplex PCR. Per the original workflow: The number of nucleated cells in each sample was estimated by amplification of reference gene primers within the assay. To quantify the absolute abundance of each unique TCRbeta CDR3 rearrangement, sequence reads were collapsed and filtered. For each sample, productive Simpson clonality was calculated as the square root of Simpson's diversity index across productive rearrangements. In its TCRdb copy, this immuneACCESS table keeps in-frame sequences only and misses some clones. Where compared with another copy, unresolved V genes explain less than half of these, and the others have no known cause. D and trimming come from the DNA, and the V and J calls and clone size come from that table. This sample has some 370,000 clones in its table, and 70% to 90% of those were observed once. 8.5% to 12% of the sample rests with the top ten.

On this clone: It lacks a known antigen. Per-base quality was not reported, and no clone a single base away is much larger than it.

This receptor was obtained from a woman in her twenties or thirties with COVID-19, enrolled during active disease. The sequence joins TRBV6-1 to TRBJ1-2; 10 middle bases align to TRBD1. The sample taken for sequencing was peripheral blood. The CDR3 region has the sequence CASSEGTGGFYGYTF. At the DNA level, the sequence is TGTGCCAGCAGTGAAGGGACAGGGGGTTTCTATGGCTACACCTTC.